This T cell receptor beta chain was obtained from a study of blood T cell repertoires in COVID-19. Study at large: Both acute and convalescent COVID-19 samples were obtained from the United States, Italy and Spain. Nucleic acid was either cDNA or gDNA, and it came from T cells, B-cell-depleted T cells, or PBMCs.

Germline CDR1 and CDR2: SGHTA and FQGNSA. The V gene lost 1 base and the J gene lost 1 base, with 9 bases spanning the gap. This CDR3 has 15 residues. Per the original data handling: The assay estimated nucleated cells by amplifying reference gene primers. This table comes from immunoSEQ multiplex PCR, and its TCRdb copy is limited to in-frame clones, with some not included. V and J calls and clone size follow that table, whereas D and trimming were derived from the DNA. The sample lists fewer than 130,000 clones; roughly 85% were seen once. What was sequenced was peripheral blood. The chain carries TRBV7-2 and TRBJ2-3; D gene uncertain. The receptor was derived from an elderly woman with active or convalescent COVID-19. CDR3 loop: CASSLGHSGTDTQYF. The CDR3 nucleotides read TGTGCCAGCAGCTTAGGCCACTCTGGCACAGATACGCAGTATTTT.